The clone carrying this TCR beta chain was seen a handful of times. The antigen remains unidentified. This sample stems from a study of cytotoxic CD8 clonotypes in ibrutinib-treated CLL. Across the whole study: Response samples followed a median 12 months of treatment, range 6 to 36.

CDR3 length equals 14 residues. Germline V CDR1 and CDR2: MNHNS, SASEGT. The V end was cut by 6 bases, the J end by 3 bases, with 15 bases between. Assay used: immunoSEQ multiplex PCR; TCRdb lists only in-frame clones, some missing. The table has roughly 190,000 clones, 55% to 85% seen once; the top ten hold around 15%. Study-wide points: Public clonotypes showed up rarely, and on treatment they shrank or held steady. Clonality was higher at baseline than in age-matched healthy donors and tracked circulating CD8+ T-cell counts. Clonality rose at ibrutinib response and fell back toward baseline at progression.

The rearrangement uses TRBV6-1 and TRBJ2-7; D is perhaps TRBD1 (6 bases). This specimen was PBMCs, taken after 24 months of ibrutinib treatment. This TCR derives from a human donor with chronic lymphocytic leukemia. The CDR3 DNA sequence: TGTGCCAGCAGGGAAAGGGGGTTCAGCTACGAGCAGTACTTC. Amino acids: CASRERGFSYEQYF.